This paragraph reports one TCR beta chain. Antigen unknown. The PCR used 60 Vbeta and 13 Jbeta primers. Some clones are missing from TCRdb's copy, which holds only in-frame ones; the method was immunoSEQ multiplex PCR. The repertoire has about 100,000 clones, about 80% of them found once; the top ten carry around 7%. This entry belongs to a study of cytomegalovirus exposure and HLA in healthy donors. Study at large: There were 117 million unique TCR beta sequences, drawn from roughly 200 million T cells, in an earlier analysis.

Study-level findings and limits: The authors assumed roughly uniform sequencing depth across donors for presence/absence analyses. In vitro experiments confirmed that a few CMV-associated chains were specific for CMV antigens. TCR association rates varied by HLA locus in a later analysis, with DRB1 highest and HLA-C lowest.

The ends were cut back, 1 base at V and 7 bases at J, with 11 bases in the middle. Germline V CDR1 and CDR2: MNHNS, SASEGT. The CDR3 extends over 14 amino acids. The specimen sequenced was PBMCs. This chain uses TRBV6-1 with TRBJ2-1; D remains ambiguous. The clonotype was recovered from a middle-aged man in good health and CMV-seropositive. For the CDR3, the DNA is TGTGCCAGCAGTGAAGTAGCCGGATATAATGAGCAGTTCTTC. This sequence encodes CASSEVAGYNEQFF.